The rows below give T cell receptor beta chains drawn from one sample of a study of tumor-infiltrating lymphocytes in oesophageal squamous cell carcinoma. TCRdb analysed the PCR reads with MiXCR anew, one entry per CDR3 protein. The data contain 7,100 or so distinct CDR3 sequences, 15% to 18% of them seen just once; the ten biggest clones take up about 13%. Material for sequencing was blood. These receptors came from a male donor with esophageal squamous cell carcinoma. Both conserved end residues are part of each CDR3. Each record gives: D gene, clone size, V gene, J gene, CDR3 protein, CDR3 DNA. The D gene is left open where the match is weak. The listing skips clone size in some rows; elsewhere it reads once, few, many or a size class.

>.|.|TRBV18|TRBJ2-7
CASSPPANSYEQYF
TGTGCCAGCTCACCACCGGCCAACTCCTACGAGCAGTACTTC
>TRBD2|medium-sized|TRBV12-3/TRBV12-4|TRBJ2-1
CASTRGAGGLSNEQFF
TGTGCCAGCACCCGAGGAGCGGGGGGCCTATCGAATGAGCAGTTCTTC
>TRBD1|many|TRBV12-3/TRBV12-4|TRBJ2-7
CASSLGQVRVREQYF
TGTGCCAGCAGTTTGGGACAGGTCCGGGTCAGGGAGCAGTACTTC
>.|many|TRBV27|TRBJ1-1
CASRSLGGTEAFF
TGTGCCAGCAGATCTTTGGGGGGAACTGAAGCTTTCTTT
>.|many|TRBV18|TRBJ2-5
CASSPNQETQYF
TGTGCCAGCTCACCAAACCAAGAGACCCAGTACTTC
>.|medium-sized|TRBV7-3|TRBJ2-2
CASSSGQSPGELFF
TGTGCCAGCAGCTCCGGACAGTCCCCGGGGGAGCTGTTTTTT
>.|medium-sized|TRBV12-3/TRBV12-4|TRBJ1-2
CASSLVFSRNGYTF
TGTGCCAGCAGTTTAGTATTCAGCCGAAATGGCTACACCTTC
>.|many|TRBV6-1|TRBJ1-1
CASSDGIGGLKNTEAFF
TGTGCCAGCAGTGACGGGATAGGGGGGTTAAAGAACACTGAAGCTTTCTTT
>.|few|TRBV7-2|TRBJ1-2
CASSLEFRRRVTNYGYTF
TGTGCCAGCAGCTTAGAATTTCGGCGGCGGGTGACAAACTATGGCTACACCTTC
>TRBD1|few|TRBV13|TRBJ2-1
CASSLRRGTGTTDEQFF
TGTGCCAGCAGCTTAAGGAGGGGGACAGGGACTACAGATGAGCAGTTCTTC
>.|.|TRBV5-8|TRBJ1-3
CASSLYGGTIYF
TGTGCCAGCAGCTTATATGGGGGGACCATATATTTT
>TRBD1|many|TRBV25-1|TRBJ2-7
CASSGDRGWEQYF
TGTGCCAGCAGTGGGGACAGGGGATGGGAGCAGTACTTC
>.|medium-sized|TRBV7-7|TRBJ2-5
CASSLGPTVTQYF
TGTGCTAGCAGCTTAGGACCGACAGTGACCCAGTACTTC
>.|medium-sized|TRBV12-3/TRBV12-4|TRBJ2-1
CASSFSAGPLRVIYNEQFF
TGTGCCAGCAGTTTCTCGGCGGGTCCTTTGAGGGTAATCTACAATGAGCAGTTCTTC
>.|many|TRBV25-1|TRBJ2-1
CASSGKVQGQESGGTYNEQFF
TGTGCCAGCAGTGGAAAAGTACAGGGACAGGAGTCGGGGGGAACCTACAATGAGCAGTTCTTC
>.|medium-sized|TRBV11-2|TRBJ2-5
CASSLVGRGAQYF
TGTGCCAGCAGCTTAGTGGGGAGGGGGGCCCAGTACTTC
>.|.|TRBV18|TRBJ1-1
CASSPRQESHEAFF
TGTGCCAGCTCACCCCGACAGGAGAGTCATGAAGCTTTCTTT
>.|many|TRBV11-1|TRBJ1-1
CASSHSKGLGTEAFF
TGTGCCAGCAGCCACTCCAAGGGGCTCGGCACTGAAGCTTTCTTT
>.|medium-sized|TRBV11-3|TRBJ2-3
CASSLDLTRGMGGNTQYF
TGTGCCAGCAGCTTAGATCTCACCCGGGGCATGGGAGGAAATACGCAGTATTTT
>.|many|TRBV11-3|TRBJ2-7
CASSFPPDGTYEQYF
TGTGCCAGCAGCTTCCCACCCGACGGGACCTACGAGCAGTACTTC
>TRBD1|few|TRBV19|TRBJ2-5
CASSRDSKETQYF
TGTGCCAGTAGCAGGGACAGTAAAGAGACCCAGTACTTC
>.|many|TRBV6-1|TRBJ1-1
CASSYTGLNTEAFF
TGTGCCAGCAGTTATACGGGATTAAACACTGAAGCTTTCTTT
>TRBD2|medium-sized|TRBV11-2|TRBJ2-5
CASSRAGYQETQYF
TGTGCCAGCAGCCGAGCGGGGTACCAAGAGACCCAGTACTTC
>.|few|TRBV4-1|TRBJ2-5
CASSQAVVGGETQYF
TGCGCCAGCAGCCAAGCTGTTGTAGGGGGTGAGACCCAGTACTTC
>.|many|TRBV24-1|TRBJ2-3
CATSVAGLDTQYF
TGTGCCACCAGTGTCGCAGGGTTAGATACGCAGTATTTT
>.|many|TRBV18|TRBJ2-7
CASSPPGQGSPYEQYF
TGTGCCAGCTCACCACCGGGGCAGGGGTCCCCCTACGAGCAGTACTTC